These 12 T cell receptor beta chains originate from one sample sequenced in a study of blood T cells in healthy people across ages. A J-beta primer mix and a sample-barcoded 5' primer were used in a second PCR of roughly 7 to 12 cycles. Each CDR3 protein is one row after TCRdb ran MiXCR on the 5' RACE reads. This table has about 940,000 distinct CDR3 sequences, 48% appearing once. Source material: blood. The receptors were sampled from a man aged 25-40 years in good health.

This clonotype occurred a few times. The chain is built from TRBV29-1 and TRBJ2-5, with D hard to call. V lost 5 bases to trimming and J lost 2 bases, with 12 bases between them. The CDR3 is 13 residues long. CDR1 and CDR2 from the germline V gene are SQVTM and ANQGSEA. The CDR3 loop reads CSVSPRVQETQYF. In DNA, the CDR3 is TGCAGCGTTAGTCCCCGGGTGCAAGAGACCCAGTACTTC.

V and J are TRBV12-3 or TRBV12-4 and TRBJ1-2, with 7 bases that match TRBD1. V lost 5 bases and J lost 2; bases outside the gene matches: 8. CDR3 length: 15 amino acids. The CDR3 bases are TGTGCCAGCAGTCCCCCTCGCAGGGGGAACTATGGCTACACCTTC. Protein: CASSPPRRGNYGYTF.

This clonotype was seen many times. A junction boundary mismatches the germline segment, possibly from a read error. This chain uses TRBV28 with TRBJ2-7; either TRBD1 or TRBD2 may fit D (5 bases each). There are 12 residues in the CDR3. Per the germline V gene, CDR1 is MDHEN and CDR2 is SYDVKM. The CDR3 region has the DNA TGCGCCAGCAGCTTGGGGGACTACGAGCAGTACTTC. Translated, it gives CASSLGDYEQYF. Drawing the rest from reference TRBV28 and TRBJ2-7, the complete variable domain is DVKVTQSSRYLVKRTGEKVFLECVQDMDHENMFWYRQDPGLGLRLIYFSYDVKMKEKGDIPEGYSVSREKKERFSLILESASTNQTSMYLCASSLGDYEQYFGPGTRLTVT.

As concerns this clonotype: One end of the junction varies from germline; a read error may be responsible. This chain uses TRBV15 with TRBJ2-1, with D perhaps being TRBD1 or TRBD2 (5 bases each). This CDR3 comprises 16 residues. CDR1 and CDR2 from the germline V gene are LNHNV and YYDKDF (reference sequence). The CDR3 here is CAPREIGGGAYNEQFF. In DNA, the CDR3 is TGTGCCCCCAGGGAGATCGGAGGAGGAGCATACAATGAGCAGTTCTTC.

This clonotype showed up just a few times. The chain couples TRBV25-1 to TRBJ2-3; maybe TRBD2 (6 bases). The CDR3 runs 13 residues. Trimming pared 6 bases from V and 4 bases from J, leaving 11 bases between. Germline lookup yields CDR1 MGHDK and CDR2 SYGVNS. Written as DNA, the CDR3 is TGTGCCAGCAGCCAACTAGCCCCAGATACGCAGTATTTT. Translation gives CASSQLAPDTQYF.

The count of this clonotype is one. This could be a read error, since a much larger clone is one nucleotide away. V usage is TRBV20-1 and J usage is TRBJ2-5; D gene uncertain. The CDR3 is made up of 12 amino acids. In germline, CDR1 is DFQATT, CDR2 SNEGSKA (reference sequence). CDR3 DNA: TGCAGTGCCCCACCCCTGGAAGAGGCCCAGTACTTC. As protein: CSAPPLEEAQYF.

The chain recombines TRBV12-3 or TRBV12-4 with TRBJ1-2, with 8 bases lining up with TRBD1. The CDR3 totals 15 residues. The junction had 8 bases not matched to a gene; V was cut back by 4 bases and J by 4 bases. Written as DNA, the CDR3 is TGTGCCAGCAGTTCGTCTCCAGGGGGCGGCTATGGCTACACCTTC. Translated, it gives CASSSSPGGGYGYTF.

This clonotype appeared a few times. V usage is TRBV12-3 or TRBV12-4 and J usage is TRBJ1-5; D uncertain. The CDR3 is 13 residues long. The V and J ends lost 6 bases and 7 bases respectively, with 13 bases between them. The CDR3 DNA sequence: TGTGCCAGCAGACCCGGGAGGGTCCAGCCCCAGCATTTT. It translates to CASRPGRVQPQHF.

This rearrangement joins TRBV12-3 or TRBV12-4 to TRBJ2-3; the D call may be TRBD1 or TRBD2 (5 bases each). The germline V and J ends were trimmed by 5 bases and 7 bases, with 13 bases remaining between them. The CDR3 covers 13 residues. The CDR3 sequence: CASSPREGNTQYF. DNA for the CDR3: TGTGCCAGCAGTCCCCGTGAGGGGAATACGCAGTATTTT.

This rearrangement joins TRBV6-6 to TRBJ1-1; D is uncertain. This CDR3 region has 14 residues. Germline assignment: CDR1 MNHNY and CDR2 SVGAGI (reference sequence). The germline V and J ends were trimmed by 5 bases and 0 bases, with 10 bases remaining between them. The CDR3 reads CASSPLNMNTEAFF. CDR3 bases: TGTGCCAGCAGTCCGCTCAACATGAACACTGAAGCTTTCTTT.

The chain links TRBV12-3 or TRBV12-4 to TRBJ2-3; 12 bases match TRBD2. With V trimmed by 4 bases and J by 3 bases, 14 bases remained unmatched. The CDR3 covers 19 residues. The CDR3 DNA sequence: TGTGCCAGCAGTTCCCCTCCCCCTAGCGGGGGGGGGGAGACAGATACGCAGTATTTT. Protein: CASSSPPPSGGGETDTQYF.

The chain links TRBV9 to TRBJ2-1; 12 bases fit TRBD1. This CDR3 spans 16 amino acids. Germline CDR1 and CDR2: SGDLS and YYNGEE. V was clipped by 2 bases and J by 3 bases; unmatched bases: 3. CDR3 region: CASSVGQGAGYNEQFF. The CDR3 nucleotides are TGTGCCAGCAGCGTGGGACAGGGGGCGGGCTACAATGAGCAGTTCTTC.